A single sample is the source of the 10 T cell receptor beta chains below, sequenced in a study of CD8 T cells in Susac syndrome. Random hexamers were used to reverse transcribe an amount of about 0.45 to 1 ug RNA. TCRdb re-called the immunoSEQ multiplex PCR reads with MiXCR, one entry per CDR3 protein. The table has around 130,000 distinct CDR3 sequences, under 95% seen once. Sequenced material: CD8+ T cells from PBMCs. The source is a human donor with multiple sclerosis.

The chain has TRBV20-1 and TRBJ2-7; tentatively, D is TRBD2 (6 bases). From germline, CDR1 is DFQATT and CDR2 SNEGSKA (reference sequence). Between the trimmed V and J ends, which lost 3 bases and 7 bases, there was a span of 22 bases. The CDR3 runs 15 residues. DNA for the CDR3: TGCAGTGCTAGTGTGCGGGACCAACTTTCGGGGGAGCAGTACTTC. It translates to CSASVRDQLSGEQYF.

The gene calls are TRBV9 and TRBJ2-1; no firm D call. V was pared by 0 bases and J by 2 bases, with 12 bases between. Germline CDR1 SGDLS, CDR2 YYNGEE. This CDR3 is built from 16 residues. DNA for the CDR3: TGTGCCAGCAGCGTAGATGGTCAAAGAACCTACAATGAGCAGTTCTTC. It codes for CASSVDGQRTYNEQFF.

This clonotype is a singleton in its sample. This sequence joins TRBV6-5 and TRBJ1-1, with a weak D call TRBD1 (5 bases). The CDR3 length is 13 residues. The V gene lost 2 bases and the J gene lost 6 bases, with 10 bases spanning the gap. Per the germline V gene, CDR1 is MNHEY and CDR2 is SVGAGI. The DNA for the CDR3 is TGTGCCAGCAGTTACGGGGGGTACGCTGAAGCTTTCTTT. Translating gives CASSYGGYAEAFF.

In DNA form, the CDR3 reads TGTGCCAGCAGTGAAGCGATGGGCAGCTACGATGGCTACACCTTC. Encoded protein: CASSEAMGSYDGYTF. The chain employs TRBV2 and TRBJ1-2; the D is unclear. The germline V and J ends were trimmed by 0 bases and 6 bases, with 14 bases remaining between them. The CDR3 consists of 15 residues. CDR1 and CDR2 from the germline V gene are SNHLY and FYNNEI.

The rearrangement uses TRBV5-1 and TRBJ2-7; maybe TRBD1 (6 bases). The CDR3 extends over 13 amino acids. V was trimmed by 3 bases and J by 5 bases, leaving 12 bases between them. From germline, CDR1 is SGHRS and CDR2 YFSETQ. The CDR3 protein is CASSSTTGDEQYF. CDR3 in DNA: TGCGCCAGCAGCTCAACGACAGGCGACGAGCAGTACTTC.

This rearrangement joins TRBV4-1 to TRBJ2-3; D is possibly TRBD1 (6 bases). Trimming shortened V by 4 bases and J by 4 bases, and 27 bases separated the two germline ends. Germline V gives CDR1 MGHRA, CDR2 YSYEKL. The CDR3 extends over 19 amino acids. This CDR3 reads CASSLRSIVQGKEADTQYF. Here the CDR3 DNA reads TGCGCCAGCAGCCTTCGAAGCATAGTCCAGGGGAAAGAGGCAGATACGCAGTATTTT.

This clonotype appeared once. The chain is built from TRBV20-1 and TRBJ1-1; D is perhaps TRBD1 (5 bases). Germline CDR1 is DFQATT and CDR2 is SNEGSKA (reference sequence). This CDR3 contains 11 residues. The germline V and J ends were trimmed by 0 bases and 10 bases, with 9 bases remaining between them. The CDR3 loop reads CSARETVGAFF. CDR3 DNA sequence: TGCAGTGCTAGAGAGACAGTGGGAGCTTTCTTT.

This chain joins TRBV2 and TRBJ2-7; TRBD2 matches 10 bases. V shed 8 bases and J 6 bases; nucleotides not matched to a gene: 16. The CDR3 is made up of 16 amino acids. Looked up from germline, CDR1 is SNHLY and CDR2 is FYNNEI. Written as DNA, the CDR3 is TGTGCCAGCTTCAACCCCCAGCGGGAGGGGTTCTGCGAGCAGTACTTC. It translates to CASFNPQREGFCEQYF.

The chain joins TRBV20-1 to TRBJ1-3; 11 nucleotides match TRBD1. V was clipped by 2 bases and J by 7 bases; unmatched bases: 4. This CDR3 is 14 amino acids long. The germline CDR1 and CDR2 sequences are DFQATT and SNEGSKA (reference sequence). The CDR3 DNA follows: TGCAGTGCTAGACGGACAGGGGGCATCAACACCATATATTTT. Encoded protein: CSARRTGGINTIYF.

The CDR3 here is CAWTGTGGARDGYTF. In DNA form, the CDR3 reads TGTGCCTGGACTGGGACAGGGGGCGCTCGGGATGGCTACACCTTC. V gene TRBV30 combines with J gene TRBJ1-2; 12 nucleotides match TRBD1. Trimming took 4 bases from V and 6 from J; bases not matched to a gene: 9. The CDR3 covers 15 residues. Germline V CDR1 and CDR2: GTSNPN, SVGIG (reference sequence).